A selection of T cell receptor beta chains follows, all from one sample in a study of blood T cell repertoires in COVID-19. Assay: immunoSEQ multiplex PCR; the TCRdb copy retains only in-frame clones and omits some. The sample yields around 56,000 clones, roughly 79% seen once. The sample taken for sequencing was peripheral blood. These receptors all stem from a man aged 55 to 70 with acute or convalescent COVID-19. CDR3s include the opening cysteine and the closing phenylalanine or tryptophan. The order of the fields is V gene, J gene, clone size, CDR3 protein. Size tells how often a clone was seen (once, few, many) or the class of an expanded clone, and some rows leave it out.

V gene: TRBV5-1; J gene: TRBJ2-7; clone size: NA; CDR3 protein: CAGTSGKFYEQYF
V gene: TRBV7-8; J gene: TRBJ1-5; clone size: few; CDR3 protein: CASSLETGVNNQPQHF
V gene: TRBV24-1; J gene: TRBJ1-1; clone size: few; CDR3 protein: CATAPSGARSDTEAFF
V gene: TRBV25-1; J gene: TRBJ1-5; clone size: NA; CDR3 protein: CASSEYYGQPQHF
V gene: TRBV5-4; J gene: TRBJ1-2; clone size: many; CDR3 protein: CASSSLPRDRDMGYTF
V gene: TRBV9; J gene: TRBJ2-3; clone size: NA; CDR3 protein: CASSGAAGTITDTQYF
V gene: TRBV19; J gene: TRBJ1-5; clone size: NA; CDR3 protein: CISWNQPQHF
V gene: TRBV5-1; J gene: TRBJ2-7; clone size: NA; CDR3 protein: CASSLGPEGEQYF
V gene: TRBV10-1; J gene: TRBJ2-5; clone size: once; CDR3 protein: CASTPRGAQETQYF
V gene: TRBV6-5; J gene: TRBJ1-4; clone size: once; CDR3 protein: CASSYERTEVKLFF
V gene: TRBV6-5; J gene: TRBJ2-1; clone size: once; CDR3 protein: CASSRQGGEQFF
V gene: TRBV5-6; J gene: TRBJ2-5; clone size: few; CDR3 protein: CASSLVGAGETQYF
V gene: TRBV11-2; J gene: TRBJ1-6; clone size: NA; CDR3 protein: CASSPRGGQENSPLHF
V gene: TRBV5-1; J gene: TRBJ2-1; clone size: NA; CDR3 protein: CASSPSPGRGSYNEQFF
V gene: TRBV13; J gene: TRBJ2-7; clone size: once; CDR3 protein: CASSFGTGGVYEQYF
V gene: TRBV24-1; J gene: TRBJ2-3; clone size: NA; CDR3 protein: CATSDRGVGADTQYF
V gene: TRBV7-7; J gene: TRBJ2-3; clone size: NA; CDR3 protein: CASSLRGQADTQYF